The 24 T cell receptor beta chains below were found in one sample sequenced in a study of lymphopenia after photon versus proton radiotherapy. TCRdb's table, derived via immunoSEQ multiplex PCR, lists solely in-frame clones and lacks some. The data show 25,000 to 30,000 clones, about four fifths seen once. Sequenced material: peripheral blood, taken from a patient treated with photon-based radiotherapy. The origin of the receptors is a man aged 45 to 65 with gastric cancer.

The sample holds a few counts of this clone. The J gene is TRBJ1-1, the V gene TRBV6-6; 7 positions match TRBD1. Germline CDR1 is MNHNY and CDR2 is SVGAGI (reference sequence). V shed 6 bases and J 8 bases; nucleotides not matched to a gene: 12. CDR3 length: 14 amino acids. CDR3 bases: TGTGCCAGCAGGTACCCCAGGACAGGCTCGGAAGCTTTCTTT. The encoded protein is CASRYPRTGSEAFF.

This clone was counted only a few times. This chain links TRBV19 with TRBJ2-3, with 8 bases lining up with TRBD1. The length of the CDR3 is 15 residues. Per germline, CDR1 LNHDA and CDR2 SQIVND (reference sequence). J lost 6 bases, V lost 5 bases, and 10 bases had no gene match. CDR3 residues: CASSPQGALADTQYF. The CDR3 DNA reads TGTGCCAGTAGTCCCCAGGGGGCGCTGGCCGATACGCAGTATTTT. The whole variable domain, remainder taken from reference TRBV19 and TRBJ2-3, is DGGITQSPKYLFRKEGQNVTLSCEQNLNHDAMYWYRQDPGQGLRLIYYSQIVNDFQKGDIAEGYSVSREKKESFPLTVTSAQKNPTAFYLCASSPQGALADTQYFGPGTRLTVL.

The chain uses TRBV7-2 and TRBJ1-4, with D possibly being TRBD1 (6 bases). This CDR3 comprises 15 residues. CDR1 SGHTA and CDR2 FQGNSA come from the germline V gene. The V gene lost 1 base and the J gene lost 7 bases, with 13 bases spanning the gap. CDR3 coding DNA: TGTGCCAGCAGCTTAGTCGGGGGGCGCGGTGAAAAACTGTTTTTT. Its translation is CASSLVGGRGEKLFF. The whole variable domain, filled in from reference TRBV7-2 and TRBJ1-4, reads GAGVSQSPSNKVTEKGKDVELRCDPISGHTALYWYRQSLGQGLEFLIYFQGNSAPDKSGLPSDRFSAERTGGSVSTLTIQRTQQEDSAVYLCASSLVGGRGEKLFFGSGTQLSVL.

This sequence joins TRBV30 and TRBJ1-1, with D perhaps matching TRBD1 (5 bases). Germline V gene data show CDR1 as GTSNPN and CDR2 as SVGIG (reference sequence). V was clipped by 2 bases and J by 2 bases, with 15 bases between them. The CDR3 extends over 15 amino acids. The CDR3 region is CAWSSWGGRNTEAFF. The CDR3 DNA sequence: TGTGCCTGGAGTTCATGGGGGGGGAGAAACACTGAAGCTTTCTTT.

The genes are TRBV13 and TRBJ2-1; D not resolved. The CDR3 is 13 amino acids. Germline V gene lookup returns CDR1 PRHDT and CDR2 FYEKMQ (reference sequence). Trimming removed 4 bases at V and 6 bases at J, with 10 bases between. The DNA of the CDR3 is TGTGCCAGCAGCTCCCGAGGTAGCAATGAGCAGTTCTTC. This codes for CASSSRGSNEQFF.

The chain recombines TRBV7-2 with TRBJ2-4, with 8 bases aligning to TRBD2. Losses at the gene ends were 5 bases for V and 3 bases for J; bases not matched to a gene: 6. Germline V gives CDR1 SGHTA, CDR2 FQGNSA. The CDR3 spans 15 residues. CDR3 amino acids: CASSRALAGKNIQYF. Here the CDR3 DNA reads TGTGCCAGCAGCCGAGCTCTAGCGGGCAAAAACATTCAGTACTTC.

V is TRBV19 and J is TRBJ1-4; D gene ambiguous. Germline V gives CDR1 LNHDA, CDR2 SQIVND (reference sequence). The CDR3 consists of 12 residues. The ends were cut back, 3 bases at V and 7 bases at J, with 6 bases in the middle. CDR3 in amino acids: CASSIDGEKLFF. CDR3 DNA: TGTGCCAGTAGTATTGACGGTGAAAAACTGTTTTTT.

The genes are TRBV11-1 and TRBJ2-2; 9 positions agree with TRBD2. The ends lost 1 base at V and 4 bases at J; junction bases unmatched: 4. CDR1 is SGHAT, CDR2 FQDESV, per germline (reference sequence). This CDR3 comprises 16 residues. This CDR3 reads CASSLGTSVSTGELFF. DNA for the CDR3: TGTGCCAGCAGCTTAGGGACTAGCGTCTCCACCGGGGAGCTGTTTTTT.

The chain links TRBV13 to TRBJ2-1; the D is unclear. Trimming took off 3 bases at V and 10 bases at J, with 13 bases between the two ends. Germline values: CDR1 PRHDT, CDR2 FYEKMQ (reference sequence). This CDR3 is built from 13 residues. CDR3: CASSFLQRHEQFF. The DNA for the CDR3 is TGTGCCAGCAGCTTTCTACAGAGACACGAGCAGTTCTTC.

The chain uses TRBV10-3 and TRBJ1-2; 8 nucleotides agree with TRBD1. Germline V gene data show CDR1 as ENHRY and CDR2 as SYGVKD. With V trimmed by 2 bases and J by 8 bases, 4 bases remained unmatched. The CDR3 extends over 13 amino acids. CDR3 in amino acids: CAISEGQGRGYTF. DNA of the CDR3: TGTGCCATCAGTGAGGGACAGGGAAGAGGCTACACCTTC.

CDR3 sequence (DNA): TGTGCCAGCAGCTACCACCCGGGACTAGGGGCAGATACGCAGTATTTT. This sequence encodes CASSYHPGLGADTQYF. This chain links TRBV11-1 with TRBJ2-3, with TRBD2 matching over 8 bases. CDR3 length equals 16 residues. Germline V gene data show CDR1 as SGHAT and CDR2 as FQDESV (reference sequence). Trimming took 4 bases from V and 4 from J; bases not matched to a gene: 10.

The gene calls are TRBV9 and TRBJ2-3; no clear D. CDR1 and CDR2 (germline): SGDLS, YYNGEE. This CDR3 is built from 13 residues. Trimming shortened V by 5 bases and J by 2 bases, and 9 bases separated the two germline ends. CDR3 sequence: CASSRVYTDTQYF. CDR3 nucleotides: TGTGCCAGCAGTAGAGTGTACACAGATACGCAGTATTTT.

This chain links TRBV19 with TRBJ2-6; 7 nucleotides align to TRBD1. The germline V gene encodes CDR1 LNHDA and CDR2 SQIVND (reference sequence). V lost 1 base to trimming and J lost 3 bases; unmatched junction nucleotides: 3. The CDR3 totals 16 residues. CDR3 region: CASSIGQGYGANVLTF. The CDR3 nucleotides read TGTGCCAGTAGTATAGGACAGGGTTATGGGGCCAACGTCCTGACTTTC.

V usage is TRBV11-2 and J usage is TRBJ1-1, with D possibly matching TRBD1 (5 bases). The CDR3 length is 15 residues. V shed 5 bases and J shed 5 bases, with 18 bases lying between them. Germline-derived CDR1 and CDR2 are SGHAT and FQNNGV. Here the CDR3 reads CASSLIRGRLTEAFF. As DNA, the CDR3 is TGTGCCAGCAGCCTTATCCGGGGGAGATTGACTGAAGCTTTCTTT.

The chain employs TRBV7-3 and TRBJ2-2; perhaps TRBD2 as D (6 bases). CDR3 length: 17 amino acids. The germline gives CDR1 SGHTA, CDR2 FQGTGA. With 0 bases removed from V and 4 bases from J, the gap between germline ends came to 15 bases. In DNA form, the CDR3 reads TGTGCCAGCAGCTTAACTCTGGCGGGGCTAGGCACCGGGGAGCTGTTTTTT. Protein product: CASSLTLAGLGTGELFF.

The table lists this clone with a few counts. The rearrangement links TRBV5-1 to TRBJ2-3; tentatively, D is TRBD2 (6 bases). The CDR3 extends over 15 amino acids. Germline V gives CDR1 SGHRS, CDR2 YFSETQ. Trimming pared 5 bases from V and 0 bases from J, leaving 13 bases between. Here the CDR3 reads CASRLAGPSTDTQYF. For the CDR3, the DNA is TGCGCCAGCAGGCTCGCGGGACCGAGCACAGATACGCAGTATTTT.

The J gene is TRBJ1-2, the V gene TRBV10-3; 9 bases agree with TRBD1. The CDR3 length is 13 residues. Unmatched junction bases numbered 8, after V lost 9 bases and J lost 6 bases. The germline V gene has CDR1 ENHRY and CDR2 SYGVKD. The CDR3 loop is CAMDSGTGHGYTF. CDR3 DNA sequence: TGTGCCATGGACTCGGGGACAGGGCATGGCTACACCTTC.

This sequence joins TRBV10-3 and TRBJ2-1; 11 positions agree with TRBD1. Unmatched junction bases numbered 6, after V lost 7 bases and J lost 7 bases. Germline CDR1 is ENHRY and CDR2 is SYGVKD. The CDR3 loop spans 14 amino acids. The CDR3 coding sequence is TGTGCCATCAAGGGGACAGGGGGAGGGAATGAGCAGTTCTTC. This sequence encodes CAIKGTGGGNEQFF.

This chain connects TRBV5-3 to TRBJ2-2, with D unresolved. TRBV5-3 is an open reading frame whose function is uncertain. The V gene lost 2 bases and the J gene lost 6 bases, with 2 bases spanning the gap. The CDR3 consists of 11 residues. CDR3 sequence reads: CARSFPGELFF. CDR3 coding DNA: TGTGCCAGAAGCTTCCCCGGGGAGCTGTTTTTT.

CDR3 protein: CASSFGETQPQHF. The CDR3 bases are TGTGCCAGCAGCTTCGGGGAGACTCAGCCCCAGCATTTT. The chain uses TRBV7-9 and TRBJ1-5; D unclear. V lost 3 bases to trimming and J lost 6 bases, with 9 bases between them. Per the germline V gene, CDR1 is SEHNR and CDR2 is FQNEAQ (reference sequence). The CDR3 consists of 13 residues.

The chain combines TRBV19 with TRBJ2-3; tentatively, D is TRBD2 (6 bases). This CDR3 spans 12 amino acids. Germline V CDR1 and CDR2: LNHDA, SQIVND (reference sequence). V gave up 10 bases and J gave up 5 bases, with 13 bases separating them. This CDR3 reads CATQSGVDTQYF. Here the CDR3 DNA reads TGTGCCACCCAATCGGGGGTAGATACGCAGTATTTT.

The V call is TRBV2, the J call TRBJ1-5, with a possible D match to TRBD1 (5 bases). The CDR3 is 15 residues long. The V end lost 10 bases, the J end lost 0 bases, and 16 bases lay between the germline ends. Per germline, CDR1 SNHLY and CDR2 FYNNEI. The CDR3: CATSSGPYSNQPQHF. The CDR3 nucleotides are TGTGCCACCAGCTCAGGGCCCTATAGCAATCAGCCCCAGCATTTT. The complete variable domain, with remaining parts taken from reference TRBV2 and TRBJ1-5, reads EPEVTQTPSHQVTQMGQEVILRCVPISNHLYFYWYRQILGQKVEFLVSFYNNEISEKSEIFDDQFSVERPDGSNFTLKIRSTKLEDSAMYFCATSSGPYSNQPQHFGDGTRLSIL.

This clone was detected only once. The CDR3 loop is CASSLKRGVSTDTQYF. As DNA, the CDR3 is TGTGCCAGCAGTTTAAAAAGGGGCGTTAGCACAGATACGCAGTATTTT. V usage is TRBV27 and J usage is TRBJ2-3; perhaps TRBD1 as D (5 bases). Trimming removed 2 bases from V and 0 bases from J, with 12 bases in between. This CDR3 contains 16 residues. Germline V gives CDR1 MNHEY, CDR2 SMNVEV (reference sequence).

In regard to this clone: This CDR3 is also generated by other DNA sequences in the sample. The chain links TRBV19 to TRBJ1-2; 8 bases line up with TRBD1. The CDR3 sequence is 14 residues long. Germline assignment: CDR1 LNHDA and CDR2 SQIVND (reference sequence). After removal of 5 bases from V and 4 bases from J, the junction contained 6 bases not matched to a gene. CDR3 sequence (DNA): TGTGCCAGTAGTCCCGGACAGGGAGGCTATGGCTACACCTTC. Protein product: CASSPGQGGYGYTF.